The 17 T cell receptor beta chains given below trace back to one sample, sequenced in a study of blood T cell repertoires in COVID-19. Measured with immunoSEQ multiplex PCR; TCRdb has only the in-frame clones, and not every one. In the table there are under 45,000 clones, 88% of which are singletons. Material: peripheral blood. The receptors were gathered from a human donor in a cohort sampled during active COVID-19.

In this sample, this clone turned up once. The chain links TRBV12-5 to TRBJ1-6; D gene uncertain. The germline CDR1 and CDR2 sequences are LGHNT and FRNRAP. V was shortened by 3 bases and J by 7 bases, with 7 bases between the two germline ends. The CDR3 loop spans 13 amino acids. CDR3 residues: CASGLPGNSPLHF. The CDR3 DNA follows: TGTGCTAGTGGTTTACCAGGCAATTCACCCCTCCACTTT.

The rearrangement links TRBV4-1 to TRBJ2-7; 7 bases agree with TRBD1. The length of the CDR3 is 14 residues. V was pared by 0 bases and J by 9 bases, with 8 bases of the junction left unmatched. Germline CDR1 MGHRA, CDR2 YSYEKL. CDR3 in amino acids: CASSQDWDSASQYF. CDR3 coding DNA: TGCGCCAGCAGCCAAGATTGGGACAGCGCCTCGCAGTACTTC.

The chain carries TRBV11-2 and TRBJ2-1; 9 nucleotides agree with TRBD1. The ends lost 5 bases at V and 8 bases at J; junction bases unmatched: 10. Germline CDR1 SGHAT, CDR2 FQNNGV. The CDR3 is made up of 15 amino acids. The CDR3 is CASSRGDRVFDEQFF. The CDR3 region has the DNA TGTGCCAGCAGCCGAGGGGACAGGGTATTCGATGAGCAGTTCTTC.

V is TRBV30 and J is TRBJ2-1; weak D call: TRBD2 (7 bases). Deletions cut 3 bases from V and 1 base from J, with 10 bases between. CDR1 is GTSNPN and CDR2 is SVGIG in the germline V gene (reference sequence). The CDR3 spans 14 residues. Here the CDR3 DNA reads TGTGCCTGGAGAGGGGGGGGTTCCTACAATGAGCAGTTCTTC. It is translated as CAWRGGGSYNEQFF.

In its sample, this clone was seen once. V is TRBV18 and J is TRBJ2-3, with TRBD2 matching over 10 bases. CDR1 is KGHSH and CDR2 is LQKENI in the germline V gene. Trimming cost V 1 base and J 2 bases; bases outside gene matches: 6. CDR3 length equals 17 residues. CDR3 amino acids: CASSPQISGGPTDTQYF. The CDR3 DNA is TGTGCCAGCTCACCACAGATTAGCGGGGGGCCCACAGATACGCAGTATTTT.

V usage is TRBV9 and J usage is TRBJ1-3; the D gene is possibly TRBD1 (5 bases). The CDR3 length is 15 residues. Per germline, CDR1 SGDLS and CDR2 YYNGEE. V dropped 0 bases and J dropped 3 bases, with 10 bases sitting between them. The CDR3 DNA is TGTGCCAGCAGCGTAGGGCAGGGAGGTGGAAACACCATATATTTT. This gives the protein CASSVGQGGGNTIYF.

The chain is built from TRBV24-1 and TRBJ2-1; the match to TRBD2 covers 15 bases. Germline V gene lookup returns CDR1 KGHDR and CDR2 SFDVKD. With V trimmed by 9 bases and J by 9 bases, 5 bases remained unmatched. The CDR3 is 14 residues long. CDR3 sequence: CATAGLAGGGEQFF. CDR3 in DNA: TGTGCCACCGCAGGACTAGCGGGAGGGGGTGAGCAGTTCTTC.

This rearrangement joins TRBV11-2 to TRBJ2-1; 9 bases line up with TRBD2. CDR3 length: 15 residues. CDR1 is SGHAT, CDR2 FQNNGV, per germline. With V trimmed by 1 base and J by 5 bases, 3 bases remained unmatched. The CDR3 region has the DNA TGTGCCAGCAGCTTAGTAGCGGGAGCGAACAATGAGCAGTTCTTC. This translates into CASSLVAGANNEQFF.

The CDR3 DNA reads TGCGCCAGCAGCTTGGGTAGTACAGCGGGAGTGGCAGATACGCAGTATTTT. Its protein product is CASSLGSTAGVADTQYF. V usage is TRBV5-1 and J usage is TRBJ2-3; 8 positions match TRBD2. This CDR3 region has 17 residues. Per germline, CDR1 SGHRS and CDR2 YFSETQ. The trim removed 0 bases at V and 4 bases at J, leaving 10 bases unmatched.

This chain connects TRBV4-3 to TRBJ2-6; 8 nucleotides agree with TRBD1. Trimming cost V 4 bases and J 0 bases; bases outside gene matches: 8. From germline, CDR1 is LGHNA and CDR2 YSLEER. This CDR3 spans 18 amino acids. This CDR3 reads CASSLYRGVGSGANVLTF. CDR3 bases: TGCGCCAGCAGCCTGTACAGGGGGGTTGGCTCTGGGGCCAACGTCCTGACTTTC.

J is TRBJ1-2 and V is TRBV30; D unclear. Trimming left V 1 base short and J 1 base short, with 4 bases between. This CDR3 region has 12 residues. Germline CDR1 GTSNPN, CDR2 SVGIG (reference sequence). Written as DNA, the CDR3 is TGTGCCTGGAGTGGTAGTAACTATGGCTACACCTTC. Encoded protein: CAWSGSNYGYTF.

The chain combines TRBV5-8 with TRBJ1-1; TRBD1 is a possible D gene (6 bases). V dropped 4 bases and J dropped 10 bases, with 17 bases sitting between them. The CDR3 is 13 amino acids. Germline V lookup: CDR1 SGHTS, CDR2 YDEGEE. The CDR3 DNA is TGTGCCAGCAGCCAGTACAGGGTCTCCCTAGCTTTCTTT. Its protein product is CASSQYRVSLAFF.

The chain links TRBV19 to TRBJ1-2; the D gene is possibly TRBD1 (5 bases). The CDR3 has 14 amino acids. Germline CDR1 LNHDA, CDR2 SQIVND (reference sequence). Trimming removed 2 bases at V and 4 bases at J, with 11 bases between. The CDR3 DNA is TGTGCCAGTAGTATAATTGCAGGGCCCTATGGCTACACCTTC. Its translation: CASSIIAGPYGYTF.

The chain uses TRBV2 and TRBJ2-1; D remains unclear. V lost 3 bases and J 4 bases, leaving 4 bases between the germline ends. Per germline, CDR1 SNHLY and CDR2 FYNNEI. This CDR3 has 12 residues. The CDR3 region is CASSDPYNEQFF. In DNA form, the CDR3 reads TGTGCCAGCAGTGACCCGTACAATGAGCAGTTCTTC.

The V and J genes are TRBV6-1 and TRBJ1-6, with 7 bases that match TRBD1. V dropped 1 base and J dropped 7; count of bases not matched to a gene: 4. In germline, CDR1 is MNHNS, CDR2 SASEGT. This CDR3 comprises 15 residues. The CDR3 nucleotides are TGTGCCAGCAGTGAAGGCGGCAGGGGGAATTCACCCCTCCACTTT. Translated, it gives CASSEGGRGNSPLHF.

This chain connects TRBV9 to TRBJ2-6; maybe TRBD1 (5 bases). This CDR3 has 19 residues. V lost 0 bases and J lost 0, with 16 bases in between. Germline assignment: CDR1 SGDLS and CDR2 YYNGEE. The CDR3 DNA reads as TGTGCCAGCAGCGTAGGGGGCCGAGAGGCCAGCTCTGGGGCCAACGTCCTGACTTTC. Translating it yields CASSVGGREASSGANVLTF.

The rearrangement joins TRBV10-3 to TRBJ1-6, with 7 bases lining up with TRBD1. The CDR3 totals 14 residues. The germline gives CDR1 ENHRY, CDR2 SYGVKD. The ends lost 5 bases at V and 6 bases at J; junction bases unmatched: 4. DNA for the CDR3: TGTGCCATCAGTCCTGACAGGGCTAATTCACCCCTCCACTTT. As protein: CAISPDRANSPLHF.